The 10 T cell receptor beta chains reported below all come from one sample, sequenced in a study of blood T cell repertoires in COVID-19. The assay was immunoSEQ multiplex PCR, and TCRdb's table has in-frame clones only and misses some. Here the sample spans under 150,000 clones, more than 60% being singletons. What was sequenced was peripheral blood. These receptors were taken from a man at least 80 years old with acute or convalescent COVID-19.

The genes are TRBV6-5 and TRBJ1-2; maybe TRBD1 (5 bases). The CDR3 runs to 12 residues. Per the germline V gene, CDR1 is MNHEY and CDR2 is SVGAGI. The V end was cut by 7 bases, the J end by 5 bases, with 11 bases between. DNA of the CDR3: TGTGCCAGCAAGATGACAGTGTATGGCTACACCTTC. Translating it yields CASKMTVYGYTF.

The table lists this clone with many counts. The chain has TRBV7-3 and TRBJ2-7, with 10 bases that match TRBD2. Germline CDR1 reads SGHTA; CDR2 reads FQGTGA. The CDR3 is 15 amino acids. Unmatched junction bases numbered 6, after V lost 5 bases and J lost 2 bases. The CDR3 loop is CASSLSGGLTYEQYF. Here the CDR3 DNA reads TGTGCCAGCAGCCTTAGCGGGGGGCTCACCTACGAGCAGTACTTC.

This rearrangement joins TRBV19 to TRBJ2-4; 8 positions agree with TRBD1. Trimming cost V 5 bases and J 0 bases; bases outside gene matches: 0. The length of the CDR3 is 14 residues. Germline assignment: CDR1 LNHDA and CDR2 SQIVND (reference sequence). CDR3 bases: TGTGCCAGTAGTCAGGGGGCAGCCAAAAACATTCAGTACTTC. It encodes CASSQGAAKNIQYF.

The V gene is TRBV9, the J gene TRBJ1-3; D not resolved. The germline CDR1 and CDR2 sequences are SGDLS and YYNGEE. CDR3 length: 14 residues. V was cut by 4 bases and J by 1 base, with 9 bases left in between. CDR3 protein: CASSPEASGNTIYF. CDR3 coding DNA: TGTGCCAGCAGCCCAGAGGCTTCTGGAAACACCATATATTTT.

This clone appeared a single time. The genes are TRBV30 and TRBJ1-5, with D maybe TRBD1 (6 bases). This CDR3 has 13 amino acids. Trimming removed 1 base at V and 11 bases at J, with 15 bases between. Germline V gene sequence: CDR1 GTSNPN, CDR2 SVGIG (reference sequence). CDR3 amino acids: CAWSADRAAAQHF. In DNA, the CDR3 is TGTGCCTGGAGTGCGGACAGAGCCGCGGCCCAGCATTTT.

This clone was seen only a few times. The chain has TRBV2 and TRBJ1-5, with TRBD1 as a possible D gene (6 bases). CDR3 length: 13 residues. Trimming took off 7 bases at V and 3 bases at J, with 10 bases between the two ends. CDR1 and CDR2 from the germline V gene are SNHLY and FYNNEI. The CDR3 DNA is TGTGCCAGCAACAGGGCTTTCAATCAGCCCCAGCATTTT. Translated: CASNRAFNQPQHF. Together with reference TRBV2 and TRBJ1-5, the CDR3 gives the full variable domain: EPEVTQTPSHQVTQMGQEVILRCVPISNHLYFYWYRQILGQKVEFLVSFYNNEISEKSEIFDDQFSVERPDGSNFTLKIRSTKLEDSAMYFCASNRAFNQPQHFGDGTRLSIL.

The rearrangement links TRBV28 to TRBJ1-2; tentatively, D is TRBD1 (5 bases). The CDR3 contains 14 residues. Trimming took off 7 bases at V and 0 bases at J, with 12 bases between the two ends. Germline V CDR1 and CDR2: MDHEN, SYDVKM. The CDR3 coding sequence is TGTGCCAGCACCTCGACAGCCCCTAACTATGGCTACACCTTC. Amino acids: CASTSTAPNYGYTF.

This sequence joins TRBV11-1 and TRBJ2-4, with 8 bases aligning to TRBD1. J gave up 0 bases and V 3 bases, and 4 bases lay outside the gene matches. This CDR3 spans 16 amino acids. Germline V CDR1 and CDR2: SGHAT, FQDESV (reference sequence). CDR3 sequence reads: CASSLNDRGAKNIQYF. In DNA, the CDR3 is TGTGCCAGCAGCTTGAATGACAGGGGAGCCAAAAACATTCAGTACTTC.

CDR3 in DNA: TGTGCCAGCAGCGCAGGGTCATATTCACCCCTCCACTTT. Protein sequence: CASSAGSYSPLHF. The chain carries TRBV27 and TRBJ1-6, with D tentatively TRBD1 (5 bases). The ends were cut back, 6 bases at V and 8 bases at J, with 11 bases in the middle. From germline, CDR1 is MNHEY and CDR2 SMNVEV (reference sequence). The CDR3 consists of 13 residues.

The V and J genes are TRBV13 and TRBJ2-3, with D perhaps TRBD2 (5 bases). This CDR3 contains 13 residues. CDR1 and CDR2 (germline): PRHDT, FYEKMQ (reference sequence). V was shortened by 1 base and J by 5 bases, with 7 bases between the two germline ends. The DNA of the CDR3 is TGTGCCAGCAGCTTAGTTCGGGGAGATACGCAGTATTTT. Translating it yields CASSLVRGDTQYF.